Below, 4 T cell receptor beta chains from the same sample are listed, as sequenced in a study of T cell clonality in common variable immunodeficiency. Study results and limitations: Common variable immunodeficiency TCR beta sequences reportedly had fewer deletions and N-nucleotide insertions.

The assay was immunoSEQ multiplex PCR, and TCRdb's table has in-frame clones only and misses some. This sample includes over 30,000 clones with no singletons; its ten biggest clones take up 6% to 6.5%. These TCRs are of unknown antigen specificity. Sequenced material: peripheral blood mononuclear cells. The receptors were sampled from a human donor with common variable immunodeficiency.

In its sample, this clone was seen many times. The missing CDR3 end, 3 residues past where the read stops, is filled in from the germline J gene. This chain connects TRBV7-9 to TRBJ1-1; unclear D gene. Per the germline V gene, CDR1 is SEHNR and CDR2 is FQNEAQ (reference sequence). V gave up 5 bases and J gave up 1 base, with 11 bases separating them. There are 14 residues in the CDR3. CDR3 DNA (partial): TGTGCCAGCAGCCCAAGGGCAGGGAACACTGAA. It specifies CASSPRAGNTE. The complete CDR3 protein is CASSPRAGNTEAFF.

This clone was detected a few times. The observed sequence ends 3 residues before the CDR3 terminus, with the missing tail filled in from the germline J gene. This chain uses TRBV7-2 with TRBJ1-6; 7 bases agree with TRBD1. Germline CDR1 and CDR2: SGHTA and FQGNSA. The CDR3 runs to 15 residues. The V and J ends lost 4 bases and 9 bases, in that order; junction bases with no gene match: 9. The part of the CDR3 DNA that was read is TGTGCCAGCAGCTCTTATGGGACAGTCACTTCACCC. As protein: CASSSYGTVTSP. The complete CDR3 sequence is CASSSYGTVTSPLHF.

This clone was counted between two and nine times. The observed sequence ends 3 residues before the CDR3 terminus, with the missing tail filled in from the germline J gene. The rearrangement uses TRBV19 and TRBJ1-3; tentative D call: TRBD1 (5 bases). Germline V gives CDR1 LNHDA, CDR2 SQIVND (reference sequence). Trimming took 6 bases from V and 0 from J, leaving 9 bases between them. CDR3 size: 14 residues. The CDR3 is CASRVGGSGNTIYF. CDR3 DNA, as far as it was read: TGTGCCAGTAGGGTCGGGGGCTCTGGAAACACC.

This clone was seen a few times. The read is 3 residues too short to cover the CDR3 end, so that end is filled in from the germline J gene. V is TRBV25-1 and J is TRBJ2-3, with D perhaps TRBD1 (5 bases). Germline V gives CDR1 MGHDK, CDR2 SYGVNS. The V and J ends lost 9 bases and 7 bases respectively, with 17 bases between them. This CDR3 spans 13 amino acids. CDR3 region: CASSPSGPYTQYF. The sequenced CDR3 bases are TGTGCCAGTTCGCCCTCAGGGCCGTATACG.